A single sample gave rise to the 29 T cell receptor beta chains below, sequenced in a study of T-cell memory formation after mild COVID-19. TCRdb re-called the 5' RACE reads through MiXCR, storing one row per CDR3 protein. The table includes fewer than 650,000 distinct CDR3 sequences, about a fifth detected once. Sequenced material: PBMCs or a T cell subset sorted from them (not recorded which). The receptors derive from an adult woman who had mild COVID-19 (a few samples of this study predate the infection). Cell type and time point are not known.

V gene TRBV29-1 combines with J gene TRBJ2-7; 12 nucleotides agree with TRBD2. This CDR3 spans 21 amino acids. V lost 1 base and J lost 0; bases outside the gene matches: 19. Per the germline V gene, CDR1 is SQVTM and CDR2 is ANQGSEA. The DNA for the CDR3 is TGCAGCGTTGAAGTGGGGGGTAAACTAGCGGGAGGATCGAGAGGCTCCTACGAGCAGTACTTC. It yields the protein CSVEVGGKLAGGSRGSYEQYF.

The rearrangement uses TRBV7-9 and TRBJ2-5; a weak D match, TRBD1 (6 bases). CDR3 length: 13 residues. V gave up 11 bases and J gave up 2 bases, with 15 bases separating them. CDR1 and CDR2 (germline): SEHNR, FQNEAQ (reference sequence). CDR3 amino acids: CAGLLDSQETQYF. CDR3 nucleotides: TGTGCCGGCCTTTTGGACAGTCAAGAGACCCAGTACTTC.

This chain uses TRBV29-1 with TRBJ2-7; TRBD2 matches at 14 bases. There are 16 residues in the CDR3. Per germline, CDR1 SQVTM and CDR2 ANQGSEA. After removal of 3 bases from V and 2 bases from J, the junction contained 6 bases not matched to a gene. Here the CDR3 DNA reads TGCAGCGTTGAGGAGACTAGCGGGAGGGGCCCCTACGAGCAGTACTTC. It specifies CSVEETSGRGPYEQYF.

This clonotype has just a few counts. In nucleotides, the CDR3 is TGTGCCAGCAGACCTCTACAGGGAGGTGAGCAGTTCTTC. This gives the protein CASRPLQGGEQFF. The chain combines TRBV7-3 with TRBJ2-1, with D tentatively TRBD1 or TRBD2 (6 bases each). Germline CDR1 SGHTA, CDR2 FQGTGA. V lost 6 bases to trimming and J lost 9 bases, with 15 bases between them. The CDR3 contains 13 residues.

This clonotype was detected a few times. The chain employs TRBV7-2 and TRBJ2-3, with 9 bases that match TRBD2. This CDR3 is 17 amino acids long. In germline, CDR1 is SGHTA, CDR2 FQGNSA. V lost 5 bases, J lost 1 base, and 10 bases stayed unmatched. Here the CDR3 DNA reads TGTGCCAGCAGCCGTAAGCCTAGCGGGACGGGCACAGATACGCAGTATTTT. Its translation is CASSRKPSGTGTDTQYF.

In DNA form, the CDR3 reads TGCGCCAGCTCGACCCCTGGCACCCCTTGGGCGGATACGCAGTATTTT. Its translation: CASSTPGTPWADTQYF. The chain uses TRBV5-1 and TRBJ2-3, with no clear D. Germline values: CDR1 SGHRS, CDR2 YFSETQ. The CDR3 has 16 amino acids. V lost 7 bases, J lost 6 bases, and 24 bases lay in between.

There are a few counts of this clonotype. The chain couples TRBV4-1 to TRBJ2-7; D is perhaps TRBD1 or TRBD2 (5 bases each). V was cut by 0 bases and J by 4 bases, with 13 bases left in between. CDR1 and CDR2 (germline): MGHRA, YSYEKL. The CDR3 totals 15 residues. This CDR3 is CASSQEKGSGYEQYF. The CDR3 bases are TGCGCCAGCAGCCAAGAAAAGGGGTCGGGATACGAGCAGTACTTC.

This clonotype has more than one count but fewer than ten. This chain links TRBV5-6 with TRBJ1-4; D is perhaps TRBD1 (6 bases). The V gene's germline CDR1 is SGHDT and CDR2 YYEEEE. CDR3 length: 16 residues. Trimming left V 3 bases short and J 3 bases short, with 15 bases between. The chain's CDR3 is CASSSGGGAANEKLFF. Here the CDR3 DNA reads TGTGCCAGCAGCTCAGGTGGGGGCGCGGCTAATGAAAAACTGTTTTTT.

In this sample, this clonotype turned up a few times. The CDR3 is CASSNSGQGANYGYTF. CDR3 nucleotide sequence: TGTGCCAGCAGTAACAGCGGACAGGGGGCGAACTATGGCTACACCTTC. This chain joins TRBV6-5 and TRBJ1-2; 11 bases fit TRBD1. The V gene end was trimmed by 5 bases and the J gene end by 2 bases; junction bases not matched to a gene: 7. The CDR3 runs to 16 residues. CDR1 and CDR2 (germline): MNHEY, SVGAGI.

This clonotype has only a few counts. V is TRBV13 and J is TRBJ1-2; tentative D call: TRBD1 (5 bases). CDR3 length equals 15 residues. Trimming left V 5 bases short and J 5 bases short, with 18 bases between. Germline assignment: CDR1 PRHDT and CDR2 FYEKMQ (reference sequence). CDR3 in DNA: TGTGCCAGCAGCCCCCGCCCAACAGGCCCATATGGCTACACCTTC. The encoded protein is CASSPRPTGPYGYTF. Based on the CDR3 plus reference TRBV13 and TRBJ1-2, the full variable domain is AAGVIQSPRHLIKEKRETATLKCYPIPRHDTVYWYQQGPGQDPQFLISFYEKMQSDKGSIPDRFSAQQFSDYHSELNMSSLELGDSALYFCASSPRPTGPYGYTFGSGTRLTVV.

The gene calls are TRBV7-2 and TRBJ2-5; no reliable D call. Trimming took off 1 base at V and 4 bases at J, with 7 bases between the two ends. Germline V lookup: CDR1 SGHTA, CDR2 FQGNSA. The CDR3 contains 13 residues. The CDR3: CASSLETPETQYF. Written as DNA, the CDR3 is TGTGCCAGCAGCTTAGAGACCCCAGAGACCCAGTACTTC.

Written as DNA, the CDR3 is TGCAGCGCCGTTAAGACAGGGGGCACGAACACTGAAGCTTTCTTT. Its protein product is CSAVKTGGTNTEAFF. The chain employs TRBV29-1 and TRBJ1-1; 10 bases align to TRBD1. The CDR3 consists of 15 residues. The V segment lost 7 bases and the J segment 1 base; nucleotides outside the gene matches: 9. The germline V gene encodes CDR1 SQVTM and CDR2 ANQGSEA.

The rearrangement links TRBV12-3 or TRBV12-4 to TRBJ1-1; D possibly corresponds to TRBD1 (5 bases). Deletions cut 3 bases from V and 4 bases from J, with 18 bases between. The CDR3 contains 16 residues. CDR3 coding DNA: TGTGCCAGCAGTTTTCGGAGGGGATCTTCTGGCACTGAAGCTTTCTTT. This codes for CASSFRRGSSGTEAFF.

The chain employs TRBV7-2 and TRBJ2-6; D is perhaps TRBD2 (6 bases). CDR1 and CDR2 from the germline V gene are SGHTA and FQGNSA. CDR3 size: 13 residues. Trimming took off 0 bases at V and 9 bases at J, with 6 bases between the two ends. CDR3 nucleotide sequence: TGTGCCAGCAGCTTAGCTAGCGGCAACGTCCTGACTTTC. Encoded protein: CASSLASGNVLTF.

This clonotype was picked up many times. As DNA, the CDR3 is TGTGCCAGCAGTTTCTCAGGCCGGAACACTGAAGCTTTCTTT. Amino acids: CASSFSGRNTEAFF. The V gene is TRBV12-3 or TRBV12-4, the J gene TRBJ1-1; D is uncertain. The ends were cut back, 3 bases at V and 1 base at J, with 9 bases in the middle. This CDR3 comprises 14 residues.

The table lists this clonotype with a few counts. The rearrangement uses TRBV6-5 and TRBJ2-1, with 11 bases aligning to TRBD2. Germline CDR1 MNHEY, CDR2 SVGAGI. CDR3 length equals 15 residues. The V gene end was trimmed by 2 bases and the J gene end by 5 bases; junction bases not matched to a gene: 2. CDR3 nucleotides: TGTGCCAGCAGTTACGGGGGACTAGCGGACAATGAGCAGTTCTTC. This sequence encodes CASSYGGLADNEQFF.

The V and J genes are TRBV12-3 or TRBV12-4 and TRBJ2-1, with unresolved D. The V end was cut by 5 bases, the J end by 6 bases, with 5 bases between. This CDR3 region has 11 residues. DNA for the CDR3: TGTGCCAGCAGTCATGCCAATGAGCAGTTCTTC. Amino acids: CASSHANEQFF.

This sequence joins TRBV30 and TRBJ1-5; TRBD1 matches at 11 bases. V trimming: 3 bases; J trimming: 4 bases; junction bases outside the gene matches: 8. Germline CDR1 GTSNPN, CDR2 SVGIG (reference sequence). This CDR3 is 16 amino acids long. CDR3 residues: CAWSSGGQGENQPQHF. CDR3 in DNA: TGTGCCTGGAGCTCAGGGGGACAGGGGGAGAATCAGCCCCAGCATTTT.

The chain employs TRBV6-4 and TRBJ2-1; 9 bases fit TRBD2. This CDR3 has 15 residues. Germline loops: CDR1 MRHNA, CDR2 SNTAGT. Trimming at V came to 3 bases and at J to 4 bases, leaving 4 bases not matched to a gene. The CDR3 loop is CASSEVAGVYNEQFF. Here the CDR3 DNA reads TGTGCCAGCAGTGAGGTAGCGGGAGTTTACAATGAGCAGTTCTTC.

This chain joins TRBV2 and TRBJ2-2; D gene unclear. Trimming cost V 7 bases and J 4 bases, with 10 bases left between them. CDR3 size: 13 residues. Looked up from germline, CDR1 is SNHLY and CDR2 is FYNNEI. CDR3 in amino acids: CASNPWITGELFF. In nucleotides, the CDR3 is TGTGCCAGCAACCCTTGGATCACCGGGGAGCTGTTTTTT.

This sequence joins TRBV20-1 and TRBJ2-2; no clear D gene. The CDR3 has 13 residues. Between the trimmed V and J ends, which lost 0 bases and 7 bases, there was a span of 9 bases. The germline CDR1 and CDR2 sequences are DFQATT and SNEGSKA (reference sequence). The CDR3 region has the DNA TGCAGTGCTAGAGATCGGTTCGACGGGGAGCTGTTTTTT. This encodes CSARDRFDGELFF.

The rearrangement joins TRBV12-3 or TRBV12-4 to TRBJ2-4; no clear D. This CDR3 comprises 14 residues. Trimming took 4 bases from V and 0 from J, leaving 7 bases between them. CDR3 bases: TGTGCCAGCAGTTCTCTCTTAGCCAAAAACATTCAGTACTTC. As protein: CASSSLLAKNIQYF.

This clonotype appeared a few times. V is TRBV7-8 and J is TRBJ2-2; D perhaps matches TRBD2 (6 bases). The CDR3 spans 16 residues. Between the trimmed V and J ends, which lost 5 bases and 5 bases, there was a span of 18 bases. The germline CDR1 and CDR2 sequences are SGHVS and FQNEAQ. The CDR3 nucleotides are TGTGCCAGCAGCCCCGAGGAGGGGAGAGGAACCGGGGAGCTGTTTTTT. Its protein product is CASSPEEGRGTGELFF.

This clonotype came up many times. One junction end does not reproduce the germline sequence, and a read error may be involved. The V and J genes are TRBV5-1 and TRBJ2-5, with TRBD2 identical over 7 bases. Germline values: CDR1 SGHRS, CDR2 YFSETQ. CDR3 length equals 14 residues. In DNA form, the CDR3 reads TGTGCCAGCAGTTTGGGGGGGGTCCAAGAGACCCAGTACTTC. Its protein product is CASSLGGVQETQYF.

The V call is TRBV5-1, the J call TRBJ1-1; tentatively, D is TRBD1 (6 bases). This CDR3 contains 15 residues. The germline gives CDR1 SGHRS, CDR2 YFSETQ. Trimming left V 4 bases short and J 2 bases short, with 15 bases between. The CDR3 loop reads CASSAPPGANTEAFF. CDR3 DNA sequence: TGCGCCAGCAGCGCCCCCCCGGGGGCCAACACTGAAGCTTTCTTT.

The rearrangement joins TRBV7-9 to TRBJ2-7; no clear D. CDR3 length: 14 amino acids. The germline V gene has CDR1 SEHNR and CDR2 FQNEAQ (reference sequence). V was cut by 2 bases and J by 1 base, with 9 bases left in between. This CDR3 reads CASSLKGRSYEQYF. In nucleotides, the CDR3 is TGTGCCAGCAGCTTAAAGGGCAGGTCCTACGAGCAGTACTTC.

The gene calls are TRBV9 and TRBJ1-5; D is unresolved. CDR1 SGDLS and CDR2 YYNGEE come from the germline V gene. Trimming left V 0 bases short and J 4 bases short, with 8 bases between. The CDR3 sequence is 14 residues long. CDR3 in amino acids: CASSVAPTNQPQHF. The DNA of the CDR3 is TGTGCCAGCAGCGTAGCCCCGACGAATCAGCCCCAGCATTTT.

The rearrangement joins TRBV7-9 to TRBJ2-7, with D tentatively TRBD1 (5 bases). V gave up 0 bases and J gave up 6 bases, with 21 bases separating them. The CDR3 length is 17 residues. The germline gives CDR1 SEHNR, CDR2 FQNEAQ (reference sequence). CDR3 loop: CASSLASPPVWGCEQYF. CDR3 DNA sequence: TGTGCCAGCAGCTTAGCGTCGCCTCCAGTCTGGGGCTGCGAGCAGTACTTC.

This chain joins TRBV7-8 and TRBJ2-7; D is possibly TRBD1 (6 bases). CDR1 and CDR2 from the germline V gene are SGHVS and FQNEAQ. Trimming removed 4 bases from V and 1 base from J, with 14 bases in between. The CDR3 loop spans 15 amino acids. In nucleotides, the CDR3 is TGTGCCAGCAGCTCCCCGGGACACCAGTCCTACGAGCAGTACTTC. Amino acids: CASSSPGHQSYEQYF.